This T cell receptor beta chain was captured by sequencing in a study of T cell repertoires in cytomegalovirus infection. CDR1 and CDR2 (germline): SGHVS, FQNEAQ. This CDR3 has 15 amino acids. Trimming pared 3 bases from V and 6 bases from J, leaving 16 bases between. This clonotype was recorded many times. The antigen is undetermined. TCRdb fed the reads into MiXCR, producing one record per CDR3 protein. The data show 900,000 to 950,000 distinct CDR3 sequences, around 31% seen once. The material was cultured CD8+ T cells from PBMCs, obtained from culture after CMV antigen stimulation. The genes are TRBV7-8 and TRBJ2-3; D is possibly TRBD1 or TRBD2 (5 bases each). The TCR was taken from a human donor in good health (CMV status not recorded). Some clones in this sample may be carry-over from other donors' samples. As DNA, the CDR3 is TGTGCCAGCAGCTTCCTTGGGACGGGATTGGATACGCAGTATTTT. Its protein is CASSFLGTGLDTQYF.